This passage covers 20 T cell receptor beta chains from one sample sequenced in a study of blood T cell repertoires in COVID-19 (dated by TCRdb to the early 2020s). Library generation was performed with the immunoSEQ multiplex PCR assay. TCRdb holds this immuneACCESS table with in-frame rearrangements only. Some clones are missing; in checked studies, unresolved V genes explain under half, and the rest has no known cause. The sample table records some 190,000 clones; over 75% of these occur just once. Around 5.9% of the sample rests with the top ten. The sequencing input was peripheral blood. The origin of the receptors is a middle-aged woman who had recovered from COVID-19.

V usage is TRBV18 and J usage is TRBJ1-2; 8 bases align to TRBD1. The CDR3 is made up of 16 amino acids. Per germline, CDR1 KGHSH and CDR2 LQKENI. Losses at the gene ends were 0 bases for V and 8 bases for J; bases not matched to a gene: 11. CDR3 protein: CASSPPPGTGSGGYTF. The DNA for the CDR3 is TGTGCCAGCTCACCACCTCCCGGGACAGGTTCGGGAGGCTACACCTTC.

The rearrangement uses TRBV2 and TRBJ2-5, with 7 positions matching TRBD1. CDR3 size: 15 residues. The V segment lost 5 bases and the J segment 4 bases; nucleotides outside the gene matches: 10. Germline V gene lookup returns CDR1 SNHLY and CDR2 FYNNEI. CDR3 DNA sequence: TGTGCCAGCAGTTTTGGGCAGACAGGGTCAGAGACCCAGTACTTC. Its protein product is CASSFGQTGSETQYF.

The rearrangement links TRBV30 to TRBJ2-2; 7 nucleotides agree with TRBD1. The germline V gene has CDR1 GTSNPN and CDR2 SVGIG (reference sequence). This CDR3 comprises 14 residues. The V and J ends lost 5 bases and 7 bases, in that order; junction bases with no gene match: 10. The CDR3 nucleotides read TGTGCCTGGGACCGAGGGACAGTTCGCGGGGAGCTGTTTTTT. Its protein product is CAWDRGTVRGELFF.

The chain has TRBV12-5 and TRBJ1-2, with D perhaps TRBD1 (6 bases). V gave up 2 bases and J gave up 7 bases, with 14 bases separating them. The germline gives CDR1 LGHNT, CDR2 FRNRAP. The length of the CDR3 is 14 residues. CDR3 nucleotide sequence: TGTGCTAGTGGTTTGCTTTCAGGGGTTCTTGGCTACACCTTC. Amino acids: CASGLLSGVLGYTF.

In DNA, the CDR3 is TGTGCCAGTACCCATGCGGGGGCTCGCAGTCAGCCCCAGCATTTT. Its protein product is CASTHAGARSQPQHF. The chain joins TRBV19 to TRBJ1-5; a weak D match, TRBD1 (6 bases). Germline V gene sequence: CDR1 LNHDA, CDR2 SQIVND (reference sequence). This CDR3 has 15 amino acids. V was pared by 7 bases and J by 6 bases, with 19 bases between.

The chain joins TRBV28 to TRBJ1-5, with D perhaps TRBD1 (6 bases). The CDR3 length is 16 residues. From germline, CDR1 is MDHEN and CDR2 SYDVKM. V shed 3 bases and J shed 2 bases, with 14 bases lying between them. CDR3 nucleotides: TGTGCCAGCAGTTTGGCTTCCGGGGGGCGCAATCAGCCCCAGCATTTT. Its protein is CASSLASGGRNQPQHF.

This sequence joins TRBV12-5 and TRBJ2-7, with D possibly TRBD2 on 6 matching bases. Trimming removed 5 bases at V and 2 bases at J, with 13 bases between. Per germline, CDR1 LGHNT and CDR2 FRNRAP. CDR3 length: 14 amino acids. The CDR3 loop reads CASGPGLPAYEQYF. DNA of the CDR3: TGTGCTAGTGGTCCCGGACTACCCGCCTACGAGCAGTACTTC.

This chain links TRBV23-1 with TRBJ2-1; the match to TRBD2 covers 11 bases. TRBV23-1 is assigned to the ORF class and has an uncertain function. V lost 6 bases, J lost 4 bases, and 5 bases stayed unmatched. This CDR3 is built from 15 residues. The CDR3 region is CASRGLAARYNEQFF. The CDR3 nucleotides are TGCGCCAGCAGGGGACTAGCGGCGAGATACAATGAGCAGTTCTTC.

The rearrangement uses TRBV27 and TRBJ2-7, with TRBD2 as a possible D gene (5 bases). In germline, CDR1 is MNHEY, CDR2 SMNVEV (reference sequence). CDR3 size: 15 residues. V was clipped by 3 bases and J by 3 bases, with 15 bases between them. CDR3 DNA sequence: TGTGCCAGCAGTTTGCAGGACGGTGGAGGCTACGAGCAGTACTTC. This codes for CASSLQDGGGYEQYF.

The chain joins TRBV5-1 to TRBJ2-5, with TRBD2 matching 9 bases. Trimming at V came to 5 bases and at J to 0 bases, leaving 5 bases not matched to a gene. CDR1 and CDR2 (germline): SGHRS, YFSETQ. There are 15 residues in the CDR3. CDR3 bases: TGCGCCAGCAGTCTTCGGACTAGCGACCAAGAGACCCAGTACTTC. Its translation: CASSLRTSDQETQYF.

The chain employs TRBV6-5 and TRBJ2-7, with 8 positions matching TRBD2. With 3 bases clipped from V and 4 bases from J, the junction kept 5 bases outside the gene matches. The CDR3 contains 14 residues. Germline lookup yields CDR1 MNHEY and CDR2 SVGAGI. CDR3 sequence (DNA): TGTGCCAGCAGTTATTCGGGGGGGAAGTACGAGCAGTACTTC. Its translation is CASSYSGGKYEQYF.

The CDR3 sequence: CASSPGLAAYEQYF. The CDR3 DNA follows: TGCGCCAGCAGCCCAGGACTAGCGGCCTACGAGCAGTACTTC. The chain combines TRBV5-1 with TRBJ2-7; 10 nucleotides line up with TRBD2. CDR3 length: 14 residues. V was pared by 4 bases and J by 2 bases, with 3 bases of the junction left unmatched. Germline V gene data show CDR1 as SGHRS and CDR2 as YFSETQ. The full variable domain, completed using reference TRBV5-1 and TRBJ2-7, is KAGVTQTPRYLIKTRGQQVTLSCSPISGHRSVSWYQQTPGQGLQFLFEYFSETQRNKGNFPGRFSGRQFSNSRSEMNVSTLELGDSALYLCASSPGLAAYEQYFGPGTRLTVT.

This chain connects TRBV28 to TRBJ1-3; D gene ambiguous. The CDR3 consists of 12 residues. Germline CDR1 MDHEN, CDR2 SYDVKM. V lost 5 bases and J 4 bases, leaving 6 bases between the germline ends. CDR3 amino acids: CASSREGNTIYF. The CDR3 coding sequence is TGTGCCAGCAGTAGAGAGGGAAACACCATATATTTT.

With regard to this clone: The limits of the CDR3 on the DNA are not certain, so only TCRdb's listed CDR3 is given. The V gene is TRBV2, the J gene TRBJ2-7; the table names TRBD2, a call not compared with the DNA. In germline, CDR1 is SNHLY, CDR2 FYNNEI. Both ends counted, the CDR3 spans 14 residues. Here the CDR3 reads CASILEGAAYEQYF.

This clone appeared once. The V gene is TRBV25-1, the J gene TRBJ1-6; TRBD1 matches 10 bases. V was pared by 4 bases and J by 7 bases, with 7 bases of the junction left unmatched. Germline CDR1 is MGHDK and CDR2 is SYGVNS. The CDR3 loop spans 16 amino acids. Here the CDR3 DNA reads TGTGCCAGCAGTGGTGGGACAGGGGCGAAGAATTCACCCCTCCACTTT. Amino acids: CASSGGTGAKNSPLHF.

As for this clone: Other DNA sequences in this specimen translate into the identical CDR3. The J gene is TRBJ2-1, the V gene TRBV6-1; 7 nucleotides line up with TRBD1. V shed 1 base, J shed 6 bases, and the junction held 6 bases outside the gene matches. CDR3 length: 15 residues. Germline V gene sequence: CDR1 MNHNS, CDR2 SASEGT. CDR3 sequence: CASSEDRGWGNEQFF. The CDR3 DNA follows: TGTGCCAGCAGTGAAGACAGGGGTTGGGGCAATGAGCAGTTCTTC.

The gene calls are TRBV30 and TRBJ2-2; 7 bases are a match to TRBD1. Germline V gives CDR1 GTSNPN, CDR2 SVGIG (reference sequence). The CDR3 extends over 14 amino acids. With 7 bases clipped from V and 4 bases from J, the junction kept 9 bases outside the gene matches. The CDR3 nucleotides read TGTGCCTCAATGGGACAGTTATTCACCGGGGAGCTGTTTTTT. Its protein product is CASMGQLFTGELFF.

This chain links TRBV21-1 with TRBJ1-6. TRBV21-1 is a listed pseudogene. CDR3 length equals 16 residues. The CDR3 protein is CASSKVGRERGSPLHF. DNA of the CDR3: TGTGCCAGCAGCAAAGTCGGGAGGGAAAGGGGTTCACCCCTCCACTTT.

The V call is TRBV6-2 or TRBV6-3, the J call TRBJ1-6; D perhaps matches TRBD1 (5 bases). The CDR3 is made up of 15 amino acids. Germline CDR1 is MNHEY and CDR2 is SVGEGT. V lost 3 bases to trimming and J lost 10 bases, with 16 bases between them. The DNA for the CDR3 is TGTGCCAGCAGTTATTGGGGCGCCCAGGGATCACCCCTCCACTTT. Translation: CASSYWGAQGSPLHF.

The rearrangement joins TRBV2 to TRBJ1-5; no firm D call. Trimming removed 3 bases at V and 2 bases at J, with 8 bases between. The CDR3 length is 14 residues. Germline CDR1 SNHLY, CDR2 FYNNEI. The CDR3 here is CASSERVGNQPQHF. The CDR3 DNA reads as TGTGCCAGCAGTGAGAGGGTTGGCAATCAGCCCCAGCATTTT.